This T cell receptor beta chain was found in a study of tumor-infiltrating lymphocytes in primary liver carcinoma. Whole-study context: These were node-negative, non-metastatic T1-T3 tumors of 4.2 to 10 cm. Study-level results: Lesser overlap characterized tumor-adjacent and tumor-blood pairs relative to tumor region pairs. Because of bulk unsorted sampling, CD4+ and CD8+ repertoires were not subjected to comparison.

In regard to this clonotype: The antigen is not known.

V lost 3 bases to trimming and J lost 6 bases, with 18 bases between them. There are 15 residues in the CDR3. Germline V gene lookup returns CDR1 SGHKS and CDR2 YYEKEE (reference sequence). The researchers obtained blood RNA from unsorted whole blood and also extracted germline DNA. No treatment had been given to the patients, who were chronically infected with HBV. Using a constant-region primer together with ProtoScript II reverse transcriptase, TCR beta cDNA was made from around 500 ng of total RNA. Modified slightly, ARM-PCR produced TCR beta libraries over three nested multiplex PCR rounds. Primers for the first two PCR rounds were TRBV1-TRBV30 forward primers and a C-beta reverse primer (10 cycles per round). TCRdb re-called the multiplex PCR reads with MiXCR, one entry per CDR3 protein. Of about 310,000 distinct CDR3 sequences listed, 60% to 80% are singletons.

The chain combines TRBV5-5 with TRBJ1-2, with D unclear. The specimen sequenced was peripheral blood. This TCR was recovered from a man aged 35 to 55 with primary liver carcinoma and hepatitis B virus infection. CDR3 sequence (DNA): TGTGCCAGCAGCTCCGTCTCCTTTTCCTCCAATGGCTACACCTTC. The encoded protein is CASSSVSFSSNGYTF.